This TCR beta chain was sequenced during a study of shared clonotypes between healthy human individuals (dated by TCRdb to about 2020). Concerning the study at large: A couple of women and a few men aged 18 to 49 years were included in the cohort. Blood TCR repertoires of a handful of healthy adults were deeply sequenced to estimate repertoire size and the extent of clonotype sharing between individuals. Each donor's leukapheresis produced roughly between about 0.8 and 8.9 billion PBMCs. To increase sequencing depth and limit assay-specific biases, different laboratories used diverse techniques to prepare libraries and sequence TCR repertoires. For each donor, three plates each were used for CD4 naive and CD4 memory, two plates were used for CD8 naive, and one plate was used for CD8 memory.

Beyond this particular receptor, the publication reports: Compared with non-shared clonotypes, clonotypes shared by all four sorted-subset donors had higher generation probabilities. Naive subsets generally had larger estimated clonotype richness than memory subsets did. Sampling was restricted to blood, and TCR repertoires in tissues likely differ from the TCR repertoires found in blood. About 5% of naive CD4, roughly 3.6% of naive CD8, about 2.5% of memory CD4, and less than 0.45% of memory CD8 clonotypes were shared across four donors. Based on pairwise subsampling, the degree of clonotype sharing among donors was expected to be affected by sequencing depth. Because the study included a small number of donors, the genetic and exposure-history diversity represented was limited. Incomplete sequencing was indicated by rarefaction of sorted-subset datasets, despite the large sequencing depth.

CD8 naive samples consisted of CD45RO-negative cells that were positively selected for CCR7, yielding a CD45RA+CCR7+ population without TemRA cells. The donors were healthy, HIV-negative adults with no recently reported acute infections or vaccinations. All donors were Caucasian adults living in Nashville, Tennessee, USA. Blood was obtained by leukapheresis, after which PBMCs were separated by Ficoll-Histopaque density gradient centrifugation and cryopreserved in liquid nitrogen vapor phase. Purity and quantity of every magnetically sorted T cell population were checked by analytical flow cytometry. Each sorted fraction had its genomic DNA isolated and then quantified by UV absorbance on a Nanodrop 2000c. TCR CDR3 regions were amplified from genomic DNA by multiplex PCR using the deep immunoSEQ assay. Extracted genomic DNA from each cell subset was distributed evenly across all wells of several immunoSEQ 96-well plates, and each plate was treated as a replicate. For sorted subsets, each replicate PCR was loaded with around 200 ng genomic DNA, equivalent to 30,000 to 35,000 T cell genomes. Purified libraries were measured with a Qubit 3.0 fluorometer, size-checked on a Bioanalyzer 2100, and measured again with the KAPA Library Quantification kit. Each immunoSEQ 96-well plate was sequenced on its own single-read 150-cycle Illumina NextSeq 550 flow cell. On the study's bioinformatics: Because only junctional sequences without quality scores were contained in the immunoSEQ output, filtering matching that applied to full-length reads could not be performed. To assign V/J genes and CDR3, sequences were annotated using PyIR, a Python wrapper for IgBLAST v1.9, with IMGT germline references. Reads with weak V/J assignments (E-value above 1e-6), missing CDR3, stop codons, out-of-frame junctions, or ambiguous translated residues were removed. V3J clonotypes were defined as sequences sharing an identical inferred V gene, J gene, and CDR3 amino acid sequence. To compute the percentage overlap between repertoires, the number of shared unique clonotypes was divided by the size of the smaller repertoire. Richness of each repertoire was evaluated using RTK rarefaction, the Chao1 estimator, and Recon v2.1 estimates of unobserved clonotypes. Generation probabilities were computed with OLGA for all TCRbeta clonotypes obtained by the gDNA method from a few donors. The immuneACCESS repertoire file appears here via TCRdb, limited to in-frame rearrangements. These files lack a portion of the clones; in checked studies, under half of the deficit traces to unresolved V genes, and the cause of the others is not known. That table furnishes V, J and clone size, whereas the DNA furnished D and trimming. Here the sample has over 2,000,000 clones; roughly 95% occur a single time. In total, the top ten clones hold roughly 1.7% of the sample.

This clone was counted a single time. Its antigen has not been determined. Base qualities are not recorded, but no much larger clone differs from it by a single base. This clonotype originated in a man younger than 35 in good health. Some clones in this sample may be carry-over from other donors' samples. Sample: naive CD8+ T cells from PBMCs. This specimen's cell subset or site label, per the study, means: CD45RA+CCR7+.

The nucleotide sequence is TGTGCCAGCAGCTTAGTTCCGGGAGGGCCGAAGGATGAGCAGTTCTTC. Its translation is CASSLVPGGPKDEQFF. This chain is built from TRBV11-1 and TRBJ2-1; TRBD2 aligns with 8 central bases. V has 1 base trimmed and J has 8 bases trimmed; junction bases matching no gene number 10. The CDR1 and CDR2 encoded by the germline V gene (reference sequence) are SGHAT and FQDESV. The CDR3 spans 16 residues, from the cysteine through the phenylalanine. CDR3 DNA is the only sequence kept; it has 48 bases, read in frame from the first base.